The rows below give T cell receptor beta chains drawn from one sample of a study of OX40 agonist ivuxolimab in advanced cancers. The table came from immunoSEQ multiplex PCR; TCRdb's copy has only in-frame clones and leaves some out. This table has about 84,000 clones, around 94% appearing once. The sequenced sample was CD4+ or CD8+ T cells sorted from blood, obtained in a trial of the OX40 agonist ivuxolimab. These receptors came from an adult with an advanced solid tumor such as melanoma, head and neck, liver or kidney cancer. Both conserved end residues are part of each CDR3. A D gene is named only where the DNA matches it firmly. Clone size, where shown, is once, few, many, or a class for clones that have expanded.

J gene,clone size,D gene,V gene,CDR3 protein,CDR3 DNA
TRBJ1-1,-,TRBD1,TRBV9,CASSVQGAGTEAFF,TGTGCCAGCAGCGTCCAGGGGGCCGGCACTGAAGCTTTCTTT
TRBJ2-1,-,-,TRBV21-1,CASSNQTARDTGSEQFF,TGTGCCAGCAGCAACCAGACAGCCCGAGACACAGGGAGTGAGCAGTTCTTC
TRBJ2-7,-,-,TRBV7-3,CASSPEVGYEQYF,TGTGCCAGCAGCCCAGAGGTAGGATACGAGCAGTACTTC
TRBJ2-1,-,TRBD2,TRBV7-9,CAISTREGTYNEQFF,TGTGCCATATCCACGCGGGAGGGTACATACAATGAGCAGTTCTTC
TRBJ1-2,-,TRBD1,TRBV9,CASSVGGQGLGYTF,TGTGCCAGCAGCGTAGGTGGACAGGGGCTTGGCTACACCTTC
TRBJ2-1,-,-,TRBV7-2,CASSLAPGGGPYNEQFF,TGTGCCAGCAGCTTGGCCCCTGGGGGAGGACCCTACAATGAGCAGTTCTTC
TRBJ2-7,-,TRBD2,TRBV5-6,CASSFEREGQYEQYF,TGTGCCAGCAGCTTTGAGCGGGAGGGCCAATACGAGCAGTACTTC
TRBJ2-7,-,-,TRBV14,CASSQGLYEQYF,TGTGCCAGCAGCCAAGGCCTCTACGAGCAGTACTTC
TRBJ2-7,-,-,TRBV30,CAWTDSSYEQYF,TGTGCCTGGACGGACAGCTCCTACGAGCAGTACTTC
TRBJ2-7,-,TRBD2,TRBV18,CASSPPSGGLHF,TGTGCCAGCTCACCACCCAGCGGGGGACTACATTTC
TRBJ2-1,-,-,TRBV6-5,CASTVTLRLNEQFF,TGTGCCAGCACCGTGACCCTTCGACTCAATGAGCAGTTCTTC
TRBJ2-3,-,-,TRBV5-6,CASSLAASTDTQYF,TGTGCCAGCAGCTTGGCGGCGAGCACAGATACGCAGTATTTT
TRBJ1-5,-,-,TRBV7-9,CASSPGQRQPQHF,TGTGCCAGCAGCCCTGGACAGAGACAGCCCCAGCATTTT
TRBJ1-5,-,TRBD1,TRBV30,CAWSHLDRAGQPQHF,TGTGCCTGGAGTCACCTGGACAGGGCGGGACAGCCCCAGCATTTT
TRBJ2-7,-,-,TRBV4-2,CASSQEARGTVPWAYEQYF,TGTGCCAGCAGCCAAGAAGCGAGGGGGACGGTCCCTTGGGCCTACGAGCAGTACTTC
TRBJ2-1,-,TRBD2,TRBV11-1,CASSLALAGELSVHEQFF,TGTGCCAGCAGCTTAGCACTAGCGGGAGAACTTTCTGTGCATGAGCAGTTCTTC
TRBJ1-3,-,-,TRBV27,CASSLHVGNTIYF,TGTGCCAGCAGTTTACACGTCGGAAACACCATATATTTT
TRBJ2-7,-,-,TRBV11-2,CASSPRLGTSEQYF,TGTGCCAGCAGCCCGCGACTAGGGACCTCCGAGCAGTACTTC
TRBJ1-6,-,-,TRBV29-1,CSVTLGGRTSPLHF,TGCAGCGTAACTTTAGGGGGGCGAACTTCACCCCTCCACTTT
TRBJ2-7,once,TRBD2,TRBV2,CASSELLAGVGYEQYF,TGTGCCAGCAGTGAACTCTTAGCGGGAGTGGGGTACGAGCAGTACTTC